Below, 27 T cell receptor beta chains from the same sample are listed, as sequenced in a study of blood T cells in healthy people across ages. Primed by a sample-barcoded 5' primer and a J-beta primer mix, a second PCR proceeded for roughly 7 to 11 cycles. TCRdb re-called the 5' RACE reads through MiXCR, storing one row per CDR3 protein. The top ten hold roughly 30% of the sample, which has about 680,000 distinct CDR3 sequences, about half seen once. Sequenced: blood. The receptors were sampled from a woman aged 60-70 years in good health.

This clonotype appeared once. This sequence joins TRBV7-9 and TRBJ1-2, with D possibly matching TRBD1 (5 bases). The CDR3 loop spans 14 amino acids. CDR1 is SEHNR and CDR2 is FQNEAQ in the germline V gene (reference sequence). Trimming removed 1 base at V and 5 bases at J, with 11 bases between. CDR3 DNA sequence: TGTGCCAGCAGCTTAGTGGGGGTCACGTATGGCTACACCTTC. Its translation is CASSLVGVTYGYTF.

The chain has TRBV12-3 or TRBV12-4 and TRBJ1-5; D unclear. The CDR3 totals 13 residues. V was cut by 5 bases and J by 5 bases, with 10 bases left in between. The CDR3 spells CASSDVGDQPQHF. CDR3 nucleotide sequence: TGTGCCAGCAGTGACGTGGGAGATCAGCCCCAGCATTTT.

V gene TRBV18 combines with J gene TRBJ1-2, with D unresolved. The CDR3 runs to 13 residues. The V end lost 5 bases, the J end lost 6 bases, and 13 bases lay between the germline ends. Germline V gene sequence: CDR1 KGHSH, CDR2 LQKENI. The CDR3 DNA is TGTGCCAGCTCATGGAGGGAGGATGATGGCTACACCTTC. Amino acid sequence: CASSWREDDGYTF.

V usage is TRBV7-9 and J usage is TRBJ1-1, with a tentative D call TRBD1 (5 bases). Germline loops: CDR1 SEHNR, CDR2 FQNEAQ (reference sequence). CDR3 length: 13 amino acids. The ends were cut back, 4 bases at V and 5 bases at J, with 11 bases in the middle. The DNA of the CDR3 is TGTGCCAGCAGCTCCCCTGGGGGGACTGAAGCTTTCTTT. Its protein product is CASSSPGGTEAFF. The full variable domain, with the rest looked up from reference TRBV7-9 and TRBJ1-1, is DTGVSQNPRHKITKRGQNVTFRCDPISEHNRLYWYRQTLGQGPEFLTYFQNEAQLEKSRLLSDRFSAERPKGSFSTLEIQRTEQGDSAMYLCASSSPGGTEAFFGQGTRLTVV.

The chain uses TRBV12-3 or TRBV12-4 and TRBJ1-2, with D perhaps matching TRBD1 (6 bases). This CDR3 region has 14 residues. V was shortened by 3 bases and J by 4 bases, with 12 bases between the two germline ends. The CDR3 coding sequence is TGTGCCAGCAGTTTGTCGCAGGGGTTCTATGGCTACACCTTC. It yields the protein CASSLSQGFYGYTF.

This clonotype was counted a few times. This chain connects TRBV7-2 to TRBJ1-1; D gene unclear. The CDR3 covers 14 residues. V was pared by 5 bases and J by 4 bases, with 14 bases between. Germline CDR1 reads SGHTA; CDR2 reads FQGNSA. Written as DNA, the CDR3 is TGTGCCAGCAGCCCACTCCTCCTGCCCACTGAAGCTTTCTTT. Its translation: CASSPLLLPTEAFF.

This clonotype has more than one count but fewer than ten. CDR3 nucleotides: TGTGCCAGCAGGCGTGGGATTCCCAGGGGTGAGACCCAGTACTTC. This codes for CASRRGIPRGETQYF. This rearrangement joins TRBV6-5 to TRBJ2-5, with D perhaps matching TRBD1 (6 bases). The V and J ends lost 6 bases and 5 bases respectively, with 19 bases between them. Germline CDR1 MNHEY, CDR2 SVGAGI. The CDR3 consists of 15 residues.

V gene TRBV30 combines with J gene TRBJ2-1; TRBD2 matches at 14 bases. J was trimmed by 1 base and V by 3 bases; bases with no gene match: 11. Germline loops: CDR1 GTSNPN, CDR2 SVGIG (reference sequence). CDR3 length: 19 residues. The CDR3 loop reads CAWRSMWTSGRWSYNEQFF. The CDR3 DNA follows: TGTGCCTGGAGGTCGATGTGGACTAGCGGGAGGTGGTCCTACAATGAGCAGTTCTTC.

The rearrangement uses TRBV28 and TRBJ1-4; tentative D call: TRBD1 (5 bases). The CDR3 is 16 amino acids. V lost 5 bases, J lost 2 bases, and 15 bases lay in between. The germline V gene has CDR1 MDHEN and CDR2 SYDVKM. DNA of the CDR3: TGTGCCAGCAGTCCTCCCCGCAGGGAGACTAATGAAAAACTGTTTTTT. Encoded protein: CASSPPRRETNEKLFF. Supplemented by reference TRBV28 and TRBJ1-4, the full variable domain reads DVKVTQSSRYLVKRTGEKVFLECVQDMDHENMFWYRQDPGLGLRLIYFSYDVKMKEKGDIPEGYSVSREKKERFSLILESASTNQTSMYLCASSPPRRETNEKLFFGSGTQLSVL.

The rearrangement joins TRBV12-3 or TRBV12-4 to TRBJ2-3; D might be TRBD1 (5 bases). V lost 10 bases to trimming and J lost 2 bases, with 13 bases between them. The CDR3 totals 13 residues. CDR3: CANGRQITDTQYF. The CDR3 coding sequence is TGTGCCAACGGCAGACAGATCACAGATACGCAGTATTTT.

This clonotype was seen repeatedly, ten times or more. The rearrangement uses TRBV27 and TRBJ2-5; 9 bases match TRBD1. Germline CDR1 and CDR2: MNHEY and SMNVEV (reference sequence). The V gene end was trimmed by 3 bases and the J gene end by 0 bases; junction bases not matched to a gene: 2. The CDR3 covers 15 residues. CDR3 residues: CASSFWDRDQETQYF. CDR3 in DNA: TGTGCCAGCAGTTTTTGGGACAGGGACCAAGAGACCCAGTACTTC.

CDR3 bases: TGTGCCAGCAGCCCCGACTCAGGGGGGAACATTCAGTACTTC. It encodes CASSPDSGGNIQYF. The chain combines TRBV5-6 with TRBJ2-4; tentative D call: TRBD1 (7 bases). Per the germline V gene, CDR1 is SGHDT and CDR2 is YYEEEE. Trimming cost V 4 bases and J 7 bases, with 15 bases left between them. The CDR3 consists of 14 residues. Together with reference TRBV5-6 and TRBJ2-4, the CDR3 gives the full variable domain: DAGVTQSPTHLIKTRGQQVTLRCSPKSGHDTVSWYQQALGQGPQFIFQYYEEEERQRGNFPDRFSGHQFPNYSSELNVNALLLGDSALYLCASSPDSGGNIQYFGAGTRLSVL.

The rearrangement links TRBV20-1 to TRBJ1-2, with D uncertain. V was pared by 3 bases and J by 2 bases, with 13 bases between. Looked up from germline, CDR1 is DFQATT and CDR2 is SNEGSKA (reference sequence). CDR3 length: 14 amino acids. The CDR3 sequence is CSASSEGGNYGYTF. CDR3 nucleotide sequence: TGCAGTGCTAGCTCGGAGGGAGGCAACTATGGCTACACCTTC.

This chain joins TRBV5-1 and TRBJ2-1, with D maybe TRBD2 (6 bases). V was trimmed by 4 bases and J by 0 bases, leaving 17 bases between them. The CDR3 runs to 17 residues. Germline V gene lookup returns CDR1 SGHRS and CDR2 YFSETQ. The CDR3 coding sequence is TGCGCCAGCAGCCATGAGGGACTGGGCAGCTCCTACAATGAGCAGTTCTTC. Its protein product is CASSHEGLGSSYNEQFF. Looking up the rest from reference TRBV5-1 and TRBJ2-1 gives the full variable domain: KAGVTQTPRYLIKTRGQQVTLSCSPISGHRSVSWYQQTPGQGLQFLFEYFSETQRNKGNFPGRFSGRQFSNSRSEMNVSTLELGDSALYLCASSHEGLGSSYNEQFFGPGTRLTVL.

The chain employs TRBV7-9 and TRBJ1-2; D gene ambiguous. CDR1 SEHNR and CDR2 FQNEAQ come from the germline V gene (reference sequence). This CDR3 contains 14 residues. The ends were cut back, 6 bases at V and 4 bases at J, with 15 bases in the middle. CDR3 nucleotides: TGTGCCAGCAGGGAACCTGGAACTACCTATGGCTACACCTTC. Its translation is CASREPGTTYGYTF.

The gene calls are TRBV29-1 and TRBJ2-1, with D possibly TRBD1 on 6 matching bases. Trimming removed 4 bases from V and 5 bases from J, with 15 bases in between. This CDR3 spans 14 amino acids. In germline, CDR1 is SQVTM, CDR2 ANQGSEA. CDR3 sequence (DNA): TGCAGCGTTGTCGGACAGACAGCCGACAATGAGCAGTTCTTC. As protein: CSVVGQTADNEQFF.

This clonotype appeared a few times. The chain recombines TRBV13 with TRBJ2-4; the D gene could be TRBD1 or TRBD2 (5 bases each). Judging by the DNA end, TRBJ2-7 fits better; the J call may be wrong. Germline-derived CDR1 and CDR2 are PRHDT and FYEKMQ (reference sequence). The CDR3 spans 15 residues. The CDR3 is CASSLAPGPESEQYF. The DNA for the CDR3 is TGTGCCAGCAGCTTAGCTCCGGGACCCGAAAGCGAGCAGTACTTC.

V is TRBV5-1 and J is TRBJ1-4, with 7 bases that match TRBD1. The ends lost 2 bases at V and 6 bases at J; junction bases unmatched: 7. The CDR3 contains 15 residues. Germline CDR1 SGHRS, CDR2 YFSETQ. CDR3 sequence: CASSFRDREDEKLFF. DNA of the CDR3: TGCGCCAGCAGCTTCCGTGACAGGGAGGATGAAAAACTGTTTTTT. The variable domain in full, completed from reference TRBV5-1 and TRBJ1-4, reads KAGVTQTPRYLIKTRGQQVTLSCSPISGHRSVSWYQQTPGQGLQFLFEYFSETQRNKGNFPGRFSGRQFSNSRSEMNVSTLELGDSALYLCASSFRDREDEKLFFGSGTQLSVL.

CDR3 amino acids: CSVEGAGLLQQFF. The CDR3 nucleotides read TGCAGCGTTGAAGGGGCCGGACTCCTTCAGCAGTTCTTC. The chain couples TRBV29-1 to TRBJ2-1; D possibly corresponds to TRBD2 (5 bases). Per the germline V gene, CDR1 is SQVTM and CDR2 is ANQGSEA. The CDR3 totals 13 residues. The germline V and J ends were trimmed by 1 base and 11 bases, with 15 bases remaining between them.

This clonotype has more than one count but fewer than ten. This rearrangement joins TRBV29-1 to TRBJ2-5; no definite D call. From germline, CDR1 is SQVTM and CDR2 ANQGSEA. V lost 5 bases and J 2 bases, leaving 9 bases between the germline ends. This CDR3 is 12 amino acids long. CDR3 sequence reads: CSVSTWQETQYF. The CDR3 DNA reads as TGCAGCGTTTCGACTTGGCAAGAGACCCAGTACTTC.

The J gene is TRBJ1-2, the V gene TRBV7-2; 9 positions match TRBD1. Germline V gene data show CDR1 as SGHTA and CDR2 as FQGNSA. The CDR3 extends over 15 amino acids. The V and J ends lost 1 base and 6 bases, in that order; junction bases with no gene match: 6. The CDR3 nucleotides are TGTGCCAGCAGCTTAGAGGGGACAGGGTACAATGGCTACACCTTC. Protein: CASSLEGTGYNGYTF.

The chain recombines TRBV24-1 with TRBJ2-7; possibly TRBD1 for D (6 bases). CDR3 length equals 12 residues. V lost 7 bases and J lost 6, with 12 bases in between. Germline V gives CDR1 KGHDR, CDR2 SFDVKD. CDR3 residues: CATSQDSREQYF. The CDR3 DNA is TGTGCCACCAGCCAGGACAGCCGCGAGCAGTACTTC.

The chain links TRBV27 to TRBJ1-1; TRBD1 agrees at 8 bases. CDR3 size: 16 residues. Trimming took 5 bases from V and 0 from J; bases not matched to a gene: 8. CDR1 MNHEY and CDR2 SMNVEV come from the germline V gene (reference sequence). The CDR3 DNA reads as TGTGCCAGCAGTCCCCGACAGGGGATCATGAACACTGAAGCTTTCTTT. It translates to CASSPRQGIMNTEAFF.

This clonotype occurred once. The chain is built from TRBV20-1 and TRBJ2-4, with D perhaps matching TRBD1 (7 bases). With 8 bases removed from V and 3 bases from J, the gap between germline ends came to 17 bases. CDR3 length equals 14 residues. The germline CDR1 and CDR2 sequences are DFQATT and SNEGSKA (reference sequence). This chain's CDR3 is CSTWRDSSKNIQYF. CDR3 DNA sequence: TGCAGTACTTGGCGGGACAGCAGCAAAAACATTCAGTACTTC.

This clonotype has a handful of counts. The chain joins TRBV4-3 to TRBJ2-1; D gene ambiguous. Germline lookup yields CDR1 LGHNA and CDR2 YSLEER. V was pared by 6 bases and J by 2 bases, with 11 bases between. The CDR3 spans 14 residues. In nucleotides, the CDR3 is TGCGCCAGCAGTCGGAAAACCACCTACAATGAGCAGTTCTTC. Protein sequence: CASSRKTTYNEQFF.

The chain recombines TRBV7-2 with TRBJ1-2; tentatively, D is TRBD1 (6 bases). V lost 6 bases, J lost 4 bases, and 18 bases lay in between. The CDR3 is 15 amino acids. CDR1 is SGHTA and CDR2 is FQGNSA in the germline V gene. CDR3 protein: CASRATLTGFYGYTF. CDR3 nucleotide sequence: TGTGCCAGCAGAGCAACTTTAACAGGGTTCTATGGCTACACCTTC.

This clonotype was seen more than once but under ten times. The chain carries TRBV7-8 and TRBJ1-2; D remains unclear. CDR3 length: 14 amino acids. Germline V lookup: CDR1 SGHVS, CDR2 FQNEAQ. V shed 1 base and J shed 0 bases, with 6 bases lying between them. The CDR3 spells CASSLVTANYGYTF. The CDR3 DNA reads TGTGCCAGCAGCTTAGTAACCGCTAACTATGGCTACACCTTC. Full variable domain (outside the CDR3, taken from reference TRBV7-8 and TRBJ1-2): GAGVSQSPRYKVAKRGQDVALRCDPISGHVSLFWYQQALGQGPEFLTYFQNEAQLDKSGLPSDRFFAERPEGSVSTLKIQRTQQEDSAVYLCASSLVTANYGYTFGSGTRLTVV.